A selection of T cell receptor beta chains follows, all from one sample in a study of blood T cell repertoires in COVID-19. The table came from immunoSEQ multiplex PCR; TCRdb's copy has only in-frame clones and leaves some out. The sample lists approximately 270,000 clones, around nine tenths seen once, with approximately 2% in the top ten. Sequenced material: peripheral blood. All receptors derive from a man aged 50 or older with acute or convalescent COVID-19. The conserved cysteine and the conserved F or W are not part of the CDR3 here. Clone sizes are given selectively: once, few, many, or a class where the clone is expanded.

abundance,v_gene,CDR3aa
-,TRBV11-3,ASSYRVGTEAF
-,TRBV10-2,ASSELGVAQPQH
-,TRBV27,ASSSQGNTEAF
-,TRBV5-1,ASSLGDLAEGETQY
-,TRBV19,ASSNTGQGQISGANVLT
-,TRBV10-3,AISALRGPSTDTQY
-,TRBV7-8,ASSPWVGGTEAF
-,TRBV7-9,ASSTLGQDTEAF
many,TRBV5-1,ASSLHRGNTEAF
-,TRBV7-8,ASSPRDSLYYGYT
-,TRBV11-1,ASSPTRDRSTEAF
once,TRBV14,ASSQAPRDRGYGYT
-,TRBV18,ASSQDSYGYT
-,TRBV18,ASSPGGATDTQY